Presented here are 32 T cell receptor beta chains from one specimen sequenced in a study of siplizumab effects on memory and regulatory T cells. The table came from immunoSEQ multiplex PCR; TCRdb's copy has only in-frame clones and leaves some out. The sample records about 27,000 clones, around 83% being singletons. Material: memory CD4+ T cells sorted from blood. These receptors were collected from a human donor in good health.

The V and J genes are TRBV6-1 and TRBJ1-2; weak D call: TRBD1 (6 bases). The V gene's germline CDR1 is MNHNS and CDR2 SASEGT. This CDR3 has 15 residues. The V and J ends lost 2 bases and 5 bases respectively, with 15 bases between them. The CDR3 nucleotides read TGTGCCAGCAGTGAAAGTGCAGGGGCGGTGTATGGCTACACCTTC. This sequence encodes CASSESAGAVYGYTF.

This clone was seen a few times. CDR3 in DNA: TGTGCCAGCAGTGAACGGACTAGCGGGAGCAGGGAGCAGTTCTTC. Translated: CASSERTSGSREQFF. This chain uses TRBV2 with TRBJ2-1, with 13 bases aligning to TRBD2. CDR3 length: 15 amino acids. J gave up 10 bases and V 2 bases, and 5 bases lay outside the gene matches. CDR1 is SNHLY, CDR2 FYNNEI, per germline. The full variable domain, completed using reference TRBV2 and TRBJ2-1, is EPEVTQTPSHQVTQMGQEVILRCVPISNHLYFYWYRQILGQKVEFLVSFYNNEISEKSEIFDDQFSVERPDGSNFTLKIRSTKLEDSAMYFCASSERTSGSREQFFGPGTRLTVL.

This chain uses TRBV10-3 with TRBJ2-5, with TRBD1 matching over 9 bases. CDR1 and CDR2 (germline): ENHRY, SYGVKD. V gave up 2 bases and J gave up 7 bases; unmatched junction bases: 5. The CDR3 runs 14 residues. The CDR3 region is CAISEGQGIATQYF. CDR3 sequence (DNA): TGTGCCATCAGTGAGGGACAGGGGATAGCGACCCAGTACTTC.

The chain combines TRBV5-1 with TRBJ2-3; 11 bases match TRBD2. The germline V gene has CDR1 SGHRS and CDR2 YFSETQ. The CDR3 contains 16 residues. The trim removed 4 bases at V and 2 bases at J, leaving 6 bases unmatched. The CDR3 loop is CASSIGTSGFTDTQYF. As DNA, the CDR3 is TGCGCCAGCAGCATCGGGACTAGCGGATTCACAGATACGCAGTATTTT.

This chain connects TRBV7-3 to TRBJ2-2, with 7 nucleotides matching TRBD2. The CDR3 sequence is 14 residues long. Germline V gives CDR1 SGHTA, CDR2 FQGTGA. V dropped 4 bases and J dropped 4; count of bases not matched to a gene: 3. CDR3 in amino acids: CASSSTSSTGELFF. As DNA, the CDR3 is TGTGCCAGCAGCTCGACTAGCAGCACCGGGGAGCTGTTTTTT.

The CDR3 DNA reads TGTGCCAGCAGCCTCCCGGACGGCTCCTATGGCTACACCTTC. The encoded protein is CASSLPDGSYGYTF. The V gene is TRBV4-2, the J gene TRBJ1-2; D not certain. CDR1 is LGHNA and CDR2 is YNFKEQ in the germline V gene. Trimming pared 4 bases from V and 4 bases from J, leaving 13 bases between. The CDR3 loop spans 14 amino acids.

The CDR3 region has the DNA TGTGCCAGCACCCGAGGAGGGGCAGGAAATCAGCCCCAGCATTTT. Its protein product is CASTRGGAGNQPQHF. The chain couples TRBV28 to TRBJ1-5, with a possible D match to TRBD1 (5 bases). Trimming stripped 7 bases from V and 4 bases from J, with 17 bases between. The CDR3 totals 15 residues. Germline lookup yields CDR1 MDHEN and CDR2 SYDVKM.

The chain employs TRBV6-1 and TRBJ2-1, with 12 nucleotides matching TRBD2. Looked up from germline, CDR1 is MNHNS and CDR2 is SASEGT. CDR3 length equals 15 residues. V shed 7 bases, J shed 8 bases, and the junction held 9 bases outside the gene matches. CDR3 DNA sequence: TGTGCCAGCATATCCCCTAGCGGGAGGGAATATGAGCAGTTCTTC. It is translated as CASISPSGREYEQFF.

The chain links TRBV28 to TRBJ2-5, with D perhaps being TRBD1 or TRBD2 (7 bases each). The V end lost 7 bases, the J end lost 5 bases, and 17 bases lay between the germline ends. CDR1 MDHEN and CDR2 SYDVKM come from the germline V gene. The CDR3 loop spans 14 amino acids. CDR3 bases: TGTGCCAGCAACAAGGGGGCGGGGGCTGAGACCCAGTACTTC. Translating it yields CASNKGAGAETQYF. Based on the CDR3 plus reference TRBV28 and TRBJ2-5, the full variable domain is DVKVTQSSRYLVKRTGEKVFLECVQDMDHENMFWYRQDPGLGLRLIYFSYDVKMKEKGDIPEGYSVSREKKERFSLILESASTNQTSMYLCASNKGAGAETQYFGPGTRLLVL.

This rearrangement joins TRBV29-1 to TRBJ1-2, with no clear D. Germline-derived CDR1 and CDR2 are SQVTM and ANQGSEA. Trimming pared 4 bases from V and 5 bases from J, leaving 17 bases between. The CDR3 runs 14 residues. The CDR3 nucleotides are TGCAGCGTTGCAACGTCAGCAGGAAGTTATGGCTACACCTTC. Protein product: CSVATSAGSYGYTF. Complete variable domain (other parts from reference TRBV29-1 and TRBJ1-2): SAVISQKPSRDICQRGTSLTIQCQVDSQVTMMFWYRQQPGQSLTLIATANQGSEATYESGFVIDKFPISRPNLTFSTLTVSNMSPEDSSIYLCSVATSAGSYGYTFGSGTRLTVV.

The chain couples TRBV7-9 to TRBJ1-4; no reliable D call. Germline CDR1 is SEHNR and CDR2 is FQNEAQ (reference sequence). The CDR3 totals 14 residues. V lost 5 bases and J 7 bases, leaving 14 bases between the germline ends. In nucleotides, the CDR3 is TGTGCCAGCAGCCACCGTAGATCACCTGAAAAACTGTTTTTT. Its translation is CASSHRRSPEKLFF.

This chain links TRBV30 with TRBJ1-6, with no clear D. Between the trimmed V and J ends, which lost 3 bases and 10 bases, there was a span of 10 bases. There are 12 residues in the CDR3. The germline V gene has CDR1 GTSNPN and CDR2 SVGIG (reference sequence). CDR3 coding DNA: TGTGCCTGGAGAGGCAGAAGATCACCCCTCCACTTT. Translation gives CAWRGRRSPLHF.

The count of this clone is one. The chain employs TRBV4-3 and TRBJ1-2; tentatively, D is TRBD1 (5 bases). Germline V gene data show CDR1 as LGHNA and CDR2 as YSLEER. The CDR3 is 17 amino acids. Trimming pared 5 bases from V and 3 bases from J, leaving 22 bases between. The CDR3 here is CASSYLTLEQGDYGYTF. In DNA form, the CDR3 reads TGCGCCAGCAGCTACCTAACTCTTGAGCAGGGCGACTATGGCTACACCTTC.

This clone occurred a few times. The chain is built from TRBV28 and TRBJ1-1; TRBD1 agrees at 10 bases. With 10 bases clipped from V and 1 base from J, the junction kept 9 bases outside the gene matches. The CDR3 has 15 residues. Germline V CDR1 and CDR2: MDHEN, SYDVKM. The CDR3 spells CATLRGDRGNTEAFF. The CDR3 DNA follows: TGTGCCACCCTAAGAGGGGACAGGGGGAACACTGAAGCTTTCTTT.

The rearrangement links TRBV10-3 to TRBJ1-5, with D uncertain. CDR3 length: 13 amino acids. Germline lookup yields CDR1 ENHRY and CDR2 SYGVKD. With 3 bases removed from V and 6 bases from J, the gap between germline ends came to 9 bases. The CDR3 is CAISDGGFQPQHF. The CDR3 region has the DNA TGTGCCATCAGTGACGGAGGATTTCAGCCCCAGCATTTT.

The chain is built from TRBV4-1 and TRBJ2-7; D is possibly TRBD2 (5 bases). Germline loops: CDR1 MGHRA, CDR2 YSYEKL. The CDR3 has 17 residues. V lost 0 bases, J lost 4 bases, and 19 bases lay in between. This chain's CDR3 is CASSQDPDAYRGYEQYF. CDR3 nucleotide sequence: TGCGCCAGCAGCCAAGACCCCGACGCCTATCGGGGATACGAGCAGTACTTC.

The J gene is TRBJ2-4, the V gene TRBV19; TRBD1 might be the D (6 bases). The CDR3 consists of 17 residues. Trimming removed 4 bases at V and 1 base at J, with 17 bases between. In germline, CDR1 is LNHDA, CDR2 SQIVND (reference sequence). The CDR3 bases are TGTGCCAGTAGTACTCCCCTCAGGGGCCGCGCCAAAAACATTCAGTACTTC. Translated, it gives CASSTPLRGRAKNIQYF.

The chain carries TRBV6-6 and TRBJ2-2; TRBD1 agrees at 7 bases. This CDR3 spans 16 amino acids. With V trimmed by 2 bases and J by 0 bases, 3 bases remained unmatched. Germline V gene lookup returns CDR1 MNHNY and CDR2 SVGAGI (reference sequence). The CDR3 DNA reads TGTGCCAGCAGTTACGGAACAGGGGCGAACACCGGGGAGCTGTTTTTT. Its translation: CASSYGTGANTGELFF.

The V call is TRBV5-1, the J call TRBJ2-6; TRBD1 is a possible D gene (5 bases). V lost 4 bases and J lost 0, with 8 bases in between. Germline V lookup: CDR1 SGHRS, CDR2 YFSETQ. The CDR3 totals 15 residues. This CDR3 reads CASSQGTSGANVLTF. CDR3 nucleotide sequence: TGCGCCAGCAGCCAGGGTACCTCTGGGGCCAACGTCCTGACTTTC. The entire variable domain, with the rest obtained from reference TRBV5-1 and TRBJ2-6, is as follows: KAGVTQTPRYLIKTRGQQVTLSCSPISGHRSVSWYQQTPGQGLQFLFEYFSETQRNKGNFPGRFSGRQFSNSRSEMNVSTLELGDSALYLCASSQGTSGANVLTFGAGSRLTVL.

With regard to this clone: The same CDR3 can be traced to other DNA sequences in this sample. This chain uses TRBV5-5 with TRBJ1-5; the D is unclear. The CDR3 covers 13 residues. Germline V CDR1 and CDR2: SGHKS, YYEKEE (reference sequence). Trimming removed 4 bases from V and 0 bases from J, with 5 bases in between. CDR3 sequence (DNA): TGTGCCAGCAGCCGCGATAGCAATCAGCCCCAGCATTTT. This sequence encodes CASSRDSNQPQHF. Supplemented by reference TRBV5-5 and TRBJ1-5, the full variable domain reads DAGVTQSPTHLIKTRGQQVTLRCSPISGHKSVSWYQQVLGQGPQFIFQYYEKEERGRGNFPDRFSARQFPNYSSELNVNALLLGDSALYLCASSRDSNQPQHFGDGTRLSIL.

This rearrangement joins TRBV9 to TRBJ2-5; a weak D match, TRBD2 (5 bases). Germline CDR1 SGDLS, CDR2 YYNGEE. This CDR3 comprises 15 residues. The V end lost 4 bases, the J end lost 2 bases, and 15 bases lay between the germline ends. CDR3 sequence (DNA): TGTGCCAGCAGCCCAACCTTGAGGGAGCAAGAGACCCAGTACTTC. This codes for CASSPTLREQETQYF.

V is TRBV7-3 and J is TRBJ2-5, with 8 positions matching TRBD1. Germline V lookup: CDR1 SGHTA, CDR2 FQGTGA. The CDR3 is made up of 13 amino acids. V gave up 5 bases and J gave up 7 bases; unmatched junction bases: 6. CDR3 amino acids: CASSPGQGATQYF. CDR3 DNA: TGTGCCAGCAGCCCAGGACAGGGCGCGACCCAGTACTTC.

The J gene is TRBJ1-2, the V gene TRBV20-1; D remains unclear. Trimming took off 3 bases at V and 6 bases at J, with 8 bases between the two ends. Germline loops: CDR1 DFQATT, CDR2 SNEGSKA (reference sequence). CDR3 length: 11 residues. The CDR3 coding sequence is TGCAGTGCTAGGGCCTTCGATGGCTACACCTTC. Its translation is CSARAFDGYTF.

The rearrangement uses TRBV18 and TRBJ2-7; TRBD1 matches at 9 bases. Germline V gene data show CDR1 as KGHSH and CDR2 as LQKENI. J was trimmed by 5 bases and V by 3 bases; bases with no gene match: 8. The CDR3 is made up of 15 amino acids. The CDR3 DNA sequence: TGTGCCAGCTCACCCACAGGGGGCGCAATGAACGAGCAGTACTTC. Translation: CASSPTGGAMNEQYF.

This chain joins TRBV6-1 and TRBJ2-3, with 8 bases aligning to TRBD2. The length of the CDR3 is 16 residues. Germline loops: CDR1 MNHNS, CDR2 SASEGT. The junction had 8 bases not matched to a gene; V was cut back by 4 bases and J by 2 bases. In nucleotides, the CDR3 is TGTGCCAGCAGTGCCCTTAGAGCGGGAGACACAGATACGCAGTATTTT. Translation gives CASSALRAGDTDTQYF.

The chain uses TRBV7-8 and TRBJ1-2; tentative D call: TRBD1 (5 bases). V dropped 4 bases and J dropped 4 bases, with 13 bases sitting between them. CDR1 is SGHVS, CDR2 FQNEAQ, per germline. The CDR3 extends over 14 amino acids. Written as DNA, the CDR3 is TGTGCCAGCAGCTCATGGGGGTTGGGCTATGGCTACACCTTC. Amino acids: CASSSWGLGYGYTF.

A few counts support this clone. J is TRBJ2-4 and V is TRBV11-2; D uncertain. With 4 bases removed from V and 7 bases from J, the gap between germline ends came to 2 bases. Germline assignment: CDR1 SGHAT and CDR2 FQNNGV. The CDR3 consists of 10 residues. This chain's CDR3 is CASSYNIQYF. The CDR3 nucleotides are TGTGCCAGCAGCTACAACATTCAGTACTTC.

This rearrangement joins TRBV7-2 to TRBJ1-3; no clear D. V gave up 5 bases and J gave up 0 bases, with 8 bases separating them. The CDR3 has 14 amino acids. Germline V gene data show CDR1 as SGHTA and CDR2 as FQGNSA. The CDR3 bases are TGTGCCAGCAGCCCGACGCACTCTGGAAACACCATATATTTT. This gives the protein CASSPTHSGNTIYF. The whole variable domain, remainder taken from reference TRBV7-2 and TRBJ1-3, is GAGVSQSPSNKVTEKGKDVELRCDPISGHTALYWYRQSLGQGLEFLIYFQGNSAPDKSGLPSDRFSAERTGGSVSTLTIQRTQQEDSAVYLCASSPTHSGNTIYFGEGSWLTVV.

This clone was found once. The chain combines TRBV11-2 with TRBJ1-1, with TRBD1 identical over 12 bases. The germline CDR1 and CDR2 sequences are SGHAT and FQNNGV. The CDR3 runs to 13 residues. V was clipped by 4 bases and J by 9 bases; unmatched bases: 3. CDR3 in amino acids: CASSSRDRGQAFF. The CDR3 coding sequence is TGTGCCAGCAGCTCCCGGGACAGGGGGCAAGCTTTCTTT.

The chain links TRBV27 to TRBJ2-7; the D is unclear. The CDR3 consists of 12 residues. V was trimmed by 5 bases and J by 4 bases, leaving 9 bases between them. Germline loops: CDR1 MNHEY, CDR2 SMNVEV (reference sequence). The CDR3 bases are TGTGCCAGCAGTCCCCGCCCTTACGAGCAGTACTTC. It codes for CASSPRPYEQYF.

The rearrangement uses TRBV5-3 and TRBJ1-1; no clear D. TRBV5-3 is flagged as an ORF with uncertain function. This CDR3 spans 14 amino acids. Trimming took off 4 bases at V and 1 base at J, with 11 bases between the two ends. CDR3 residues: CARSRPTKNTEAFF. The CDR3 DNA reads as TGTGCCAGAAGCAGACCGACCAAGAACACTGAAGCTTTCTTT.

This chain connects TRBV6-1 to TRBJ2-7; D unclear. CDR1 MNHNS and CDR2 SASEGT come from the germline V gene. This CDR3 contains 12 residues. V was pared by 5 bases and J by 7 bases, with 12 bases between. The CDR3 nucleotides read TGTGCCAGCAGTCATTTCCCCCTGGAGCAGTACTTC. This sequence encodes CASSHFPLEQYF.